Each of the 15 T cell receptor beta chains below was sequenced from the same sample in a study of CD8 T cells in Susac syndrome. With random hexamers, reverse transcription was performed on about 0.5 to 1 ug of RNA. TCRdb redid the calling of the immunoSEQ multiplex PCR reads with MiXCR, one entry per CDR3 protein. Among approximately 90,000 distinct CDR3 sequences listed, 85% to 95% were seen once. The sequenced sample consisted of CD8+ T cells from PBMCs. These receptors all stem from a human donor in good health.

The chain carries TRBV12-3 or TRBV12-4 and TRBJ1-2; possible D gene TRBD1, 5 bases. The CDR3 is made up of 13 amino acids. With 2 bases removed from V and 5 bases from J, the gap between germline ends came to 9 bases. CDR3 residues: CASSLSGGYGYTF. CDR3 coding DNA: TGTGCCAGCAGTTTATCTGGGGGATATGGCTACACCTTC.

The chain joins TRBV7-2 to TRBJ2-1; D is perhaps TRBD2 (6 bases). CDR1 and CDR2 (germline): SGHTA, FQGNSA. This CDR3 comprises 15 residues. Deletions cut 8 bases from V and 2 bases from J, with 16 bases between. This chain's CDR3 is CASRPGGAAYNEQFF. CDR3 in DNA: TGTGCCAGCCGGCCCGGGGGAGCGGCCTACAATGAGCAGTTCTTC.

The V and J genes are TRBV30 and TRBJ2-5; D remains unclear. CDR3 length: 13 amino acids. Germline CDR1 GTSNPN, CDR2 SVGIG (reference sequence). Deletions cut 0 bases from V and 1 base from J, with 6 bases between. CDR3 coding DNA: TGTGCCTGGAGTGTGTCCGGCCAAGAGACCCAGTACTTC. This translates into CAWSVSGQETQYF.

For the CDR3, the DNA is TGTGCCAGCAGCTTACCGACAGTCTGGTACGGCTACACCTTC. Translating gives CASSLPTVWYGYTF. The chain uses TRBV7-2 and TRBJ1-2; D might be TRBD1 (5 bases). The germline V and J ends were trimmed by 2 bases and 8 bases, with 15 bases remaining between them. The CDR3 runs 14 residues. The germline V gene encodes CDR1 SGHTA and CDR2 FQGNSA.

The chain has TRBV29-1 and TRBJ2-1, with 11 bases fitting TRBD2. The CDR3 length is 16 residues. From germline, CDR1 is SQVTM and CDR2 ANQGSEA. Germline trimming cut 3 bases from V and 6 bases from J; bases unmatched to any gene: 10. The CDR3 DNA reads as TGCAGCGTTGAGGGTGAGACTAGCGGGGAAACCAATGAGCAGTTCTTC. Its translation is CSVEGETSGETNEQFF.

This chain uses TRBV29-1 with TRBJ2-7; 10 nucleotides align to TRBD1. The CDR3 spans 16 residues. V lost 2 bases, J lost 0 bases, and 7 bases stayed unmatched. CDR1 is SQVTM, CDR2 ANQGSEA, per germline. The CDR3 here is CSVESLRQGASYEQYF. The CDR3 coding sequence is TGCAGCGTTGAATCGTTGAGACAGGGGGCCTCCTACGAGCAGTACTTC.

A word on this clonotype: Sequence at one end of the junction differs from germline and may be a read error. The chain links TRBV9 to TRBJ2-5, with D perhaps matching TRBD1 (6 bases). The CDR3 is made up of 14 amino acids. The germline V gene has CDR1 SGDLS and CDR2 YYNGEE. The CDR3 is CASSPVRGQGTQYF. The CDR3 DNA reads TGTGCCAGCAGCCCGGTCAGGGGCCAAGGGACCCAGTACTTC.

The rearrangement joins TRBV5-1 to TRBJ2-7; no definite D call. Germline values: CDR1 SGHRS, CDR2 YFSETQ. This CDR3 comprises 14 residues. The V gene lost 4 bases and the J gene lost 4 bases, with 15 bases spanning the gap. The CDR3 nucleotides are TGCGCCAGCAGCCCCCGCGGAGCCACATACGAGCAGTACTTC. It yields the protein CASSPRGATYEQYF.

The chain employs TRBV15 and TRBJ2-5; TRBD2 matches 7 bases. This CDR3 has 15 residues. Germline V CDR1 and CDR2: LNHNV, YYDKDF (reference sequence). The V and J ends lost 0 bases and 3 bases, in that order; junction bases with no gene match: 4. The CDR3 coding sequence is TGTGCCACCAGCAGAGATTATGCGGGGGAAGAGACCCAGTACTTC. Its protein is CATSRDYAGEETQYF.

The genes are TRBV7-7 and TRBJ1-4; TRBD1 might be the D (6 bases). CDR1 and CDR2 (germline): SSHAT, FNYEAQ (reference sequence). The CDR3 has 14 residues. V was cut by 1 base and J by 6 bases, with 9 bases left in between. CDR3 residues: CASSLGEGDEKLFF. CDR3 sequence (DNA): TGTGCCAGCAGCTTAGGGGAGGGGGATGAAAAACTGTTTTTT.

The CDR3 sequence: CAGDRGTEAFF. The CDR3 region has the DNA TGTGCCGGGGACAGGGGGACTGAAGCTTTCTTT. The chain employs TRBV2 and TRBJ1-1, with 11 bases aligning to TRBD1. Looked up from germline, CDR1 is SNHLY and CDR2 is FYNNEI. V lost 11 bases to trimming and J lost 5 bases; unmatched junction nucleotides: 1. The CDR3 length is 11 residues.

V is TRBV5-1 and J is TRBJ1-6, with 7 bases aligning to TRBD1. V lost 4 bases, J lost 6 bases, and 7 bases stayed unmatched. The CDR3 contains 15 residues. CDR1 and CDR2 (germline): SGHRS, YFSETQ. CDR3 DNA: TGCGCCAGCAGCGTCCCGGGACAGTTTAATTCACCCCTCCACTTT. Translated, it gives CASSVPGQFNSPLHF.

CDR3 amino acids: CASSLGAEKNTEAFF. In DNA, the CDR3 is TGTGCCAGCAGTTTGGGGGCGGAGAAGAACACTGAAGCTTTCTTT. V and J are TRBV12-3 or TRBV12-4 and TRBJ1-1; the D gene is possibly TRBD1 (6 bases). The CDR3 extends over 15 amino acids. With 3 bases removed from V and 1 base from J, the gap between germline ends came to 12 bases.

The CDR3: CASSQGGSFTDTQYF. The DNA for the CDR3 is TGTGCCAGCAGCCAAGGAGGGTCGTTCACAGATACGCAGTATTTT. The chain is built from TRBV14 and TRBJ2-3; tentatively, D is TRBD2 (5 bases). CDR1 is SGHDN and CDR2 is FVKESK in the germline V gene. The CDR3 runs to 15 residues. Trimming stripped 1 base from V and 2 bases from J, with 10 bases between.

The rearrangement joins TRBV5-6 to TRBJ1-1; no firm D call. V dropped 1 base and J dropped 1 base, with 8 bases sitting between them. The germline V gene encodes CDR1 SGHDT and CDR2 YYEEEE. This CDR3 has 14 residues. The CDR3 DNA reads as TGTGCCAGCAGCTTGTTTATTGCGAACACTGAAGCTTTCTTT. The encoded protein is CASSLFIANTEAFF.